The 5 T cell receptor beta chains listed next were all sequenced from one sample in a study of shared clonotypes between healthy human individuals. This table comes from immunoSEQ multiplex PCR, and its TCRdb copy is limited to in-frame clones, with some not included. The repertoire holds about 2.4 million clones, roughly 93% seen once, with roughly 0.39% in the top ten. The sample consisted of naive CD4+ T cells from PBMCs. Documented subset: CD45RA+ positively selected. The receptor set was obtained from a man aged 18 to 29 in good health. Some clones in this sample may be carry-over from other donors' samples.

V usage is TRBV18 and J usage is TRBJ1-1; the D gene is possibly TRBD1 (5 bases). The CDR3 length is 15 residues. The V end lost 1 base, the J end lost 2 bases, and 11 bases lay between the germline ends. Germline assignment: CDR1 KGHSH and CDR2 LQKENI. Written as DNA, the CDR3 is TGTGCCAGCTCACCACTCTTGGGGGACAACACTGAAGCTTTCTTT. Its translation: CASSPLLGDNTEAFF.

This chain uses TRBV7-5 with TRBJ1-1; TRBD1, the D gene given by the table, was not confirmed from the DNA. TRBV7-5 is a pseudogene locus. This CDR3 comprises 17 residues. CDR3 DNA: TGTGTCAGAAGCTTAGCGCCCCGACAGGGGCTGGAGACTGAAGCTTTCTTT. Amino acid sequence: CVRSLAPRQGLETEAFF.

This clone was observed a single time. The rearrangement joins TRBV19 to TRBJ1-5; no reliable D call. There are 16 residues in the CDR3. Per germline, CDR1 LNHDA and CDR2 SQIVND (reference sequence). The V end lost 6 bases, the J end lost 2 bases, and 17 bases lay between the germline ends. CDR3 amino acids: CASSTLLGSGNQPQHF. The CDR3 DNA follows: TGTGCCAGTAGCACCCTTTTAGGGTCCGGCAATCAGCCCCAGCATTTT.

The J gene is TRBJ2-2, the V gene TRBV5-1; D is possibly TRBD1 or TRBD2 (5 bases each). V was clipped by 6 bases and J by 7 bases, with 16 bases between them. Germline V lookup: CDR1 SGHRS, CDR2 YFSETQ. This CDR3 region has 14 residues. CDR3 residues: CASTYEGPIGELFF. The DNA for the CDR3 is TGCGCCAGCACCTATGAGGGGCCGATCGGGGAGCTGTTTTTT. Variable domain in full (rest from reference TRBV5-1 and TRBJ2-2): KAGVTQTPRYLIKTRGQQVTLSCSPISGHRSVSWYQQTPGQGLQFLFEYFSETQRNKGNFPGRFSGRQFSNSRSEMNVSTLELGDSALYLCASTYEGPIGELFFGEGSRLTVL.

A few counts support this clone. This sequence joins TRBV29-1 and TRBJ1-1; D gene unclear. Trimming shortened V by 4 bases and J by 3 bases, and 9 bases separated the two germline ends. The CDR3 sequence is 12 residues long. The V gene's germline CDR1 is SQVTM and CDR2 ANQGSEA. Here the CDR3 reads CSVVPLDTEAFF. The CDR3, as DNA: TGCAGCGTTGTACCCTTGGACACTGAAGCTTTCTTT.